This entry lists 14 T cell receptor beta chains sequenced from one sample in a study of OX40 agonist ivuxolimab in advanced cancers. Measured with immunoSEQ multiplex PCR; TCRdb has only the in-frame clones, and not every one. The sample shows around 56,000 clones, around nine tenths of them seen only once. This material consisted of CD4+ or CD8+ T cells sorted from blood, taken in a trial of the OX40 agonist ivuxolimab. These receptors were taken from an adult with an advanced solid tumor such as melanoma, head and neck, liver or kidney cancer.

The chain couples TRBV28 to TRBJ2-2; TRBD1 might be the D (5 bases). Trimming pared 2 bases from V and 4 bases from J, leaving 11 bases between. CDR3 length: 15 amino acids. Germline CDR1 is MDHEN and CDR2 is SYDVKM. The CDR3 reads CASSLEAGITGELFF. CDR3 in DNA: TGTGCCAGCAGTTTAGAGGCAGGGATCACCGGGGAGCTGTTTTTT.

The rearrangement links TRBV5-1 to TRBJ1-6; 9 nucleotides align to TRBD1. The CDR3 spans 16 residues. CDR1 and CDR2 (germline): SGHRS, YFSETQ. The V and J ends lost 5 bases and 7 bases, in that order; junction bases with no gene match: 10. CDR3 nucleotides: TGCGCCAGCAGTCCCTCCCCCACAGGGGGCAATTCACCCCTCCACTTT. This translates into CASSPSPTGGNSPLHF.

V gene TRBV19 combines with J gene TRBJ1-5, with a tentative D call TRBD1 (6 bases). Trimming left V 0 bases short and J 7 bases short, with 13 bases between. The CDR3 is 15 residues long. The germline CDR1 and CDR2 sequences are LNHDA and SQIVND (reference sequence). The CDR3 here is CASSIDRGARQPQHF. CDR3 DNA sequence: TGTGCCAGTAGTATAGATCGGGGGGCGCGACAGCCCCAGCATTTT.

The chain links TRBV19 to TRBJ1-1; the D gene is possibly TRBD1 (5 bases). This CDR3 spans 15 amino acids. Germline V CDR1 and CDR2: LNHDA, SQIVND (reference sequence). V was trimmed by 5 bases and J by 0 bases, leaving 13 bases between them. This chain's CDR3 is CASSSPGLMNTEAFF. The CDR3 nucleotides read TGTGCCAGTAGTTCTCCGGGACTGATGAACACTGAAGCTTTCTTT.

This rearrangement joins TRBV4-3 to TRBJ2-3, with D unclear. Trimming took 0 bases from V and 2 from J, leaving 3 bases between them. This CDR3 has 13 amino acids. CDR1 is LGHNA, CDR2 YSLEER, per germline. The CDR3 loop is CASSQEDTDTQYF. The CDR3 DNA is TGCGCCAGCAGCCAAGAAGACACAGATACGCAGTATTTT.

The chain uses TRBV5-4 and TRBJ1-4; 9 bases are shared with TRBD1. The V segment lost 5 bases and the J segment 6 bases; nucleotides outside the gene matches: 5. From germline, CDR1 is SGHNT and CDR2 YYREEE (reference sequence). This CDR3 comprises 14 residues. The CDR3 loop reads CASSFDRGDEKLFF. CDR3 nucleotide sequence: TGTGCCAGCAGTTTTGACAGGGGGGATGAAAAACTGTTTTTT.

The rearrangement uses TRBV6-5 and TRBJ2-5; no reliable D call. V was cut by 0 bases and J by 5 bases, with 10 bases left in between. The CDR3 is made up of 14 amino acids. Germline lookup yields CDR1 MNHEY and CDR2 SVGAGI. The CDR3 is CASSYSYRVETQYF. Here the CDR3 DNA reads TGTGCCAGCAGTTACTCTTACCGGGTGGAGACCCAGTACTTC.

The chain has TRBV6-5 and TRBJ1-3, with TRBD1 matching 9 bases. V was pared by 4 bases and J by 0 bases, with 4 bases of the junction left unmatched. The CDR3 consists of 16 residues. Germline V CDR1 and CDR2: MNHEY, SVGAGI. In nucleotides, the CDR3 is TGTGCCAGCAGTTCTGGGACAGGGAGCTCTGGAAACACCATATATTTT. It encodes CASSSGTGSSGNTIYF.

The V gene is TRBV6-1, the J gene TRBJ1-2; D is possibly TRBD1 (5 bases). The length of the CDR3 is 14 residues. CDR1 is MNHNS and CDR2 is SASEGT in the germline V gene. Trimming removed 6 bases from V and 6 bases from J, with 17 bases in between. The CDR3: CASRDQGGEDGYTF. The DNA of the CDR3 is TGTGCCAGCAGAGACCAAGGAGGGGAGGATGGCTACACCTTC.

The chain employs TRBV28 and TRBJ2-7; D unresolved. V was pared by 8 bases and J by 1 base, with 3 bases between. The CDR3 is 10 amino acids. Per the germline V gene, CDR1 is MDHEN and CDR2 is SYDVKM. In DNA form, the CDR3 reads TGTGCCAGCGGGTCCTACGAGCAGTACTTC. It is translated as CASGSYEQYF.

CDR3 bases: TGCAGCGTTGAAAAAGGGACAGGGGGCTACGAGCAGTACTTC. Translation: CSVEKGTGGYEQYF. The chain employs TRBV29-1 and TRBJ2-7, with 11 positions matching TRBD1. This CDR3 contains 14 residues. Per germline, CDR1 SQVTM and CDR2 ANQGSEA. V lost 2 bases and J lost 3; bases outside the gene matches: 3.

The rearrangement links TRBV19 to TRBJ2-1; unclear D gene. This CDR3 region has 13 residues. In germline, CDR1 is LNHDA, CDR2 SQIVND (reference sequence). V dropped 5 bases and J dropped 6 bases, with 11 bases sitting between them. CDR3 in DNA: TGTGCCAGTAGTGTCCTAGGTGGCAATGAGCAGTTCTTC. It translates to CASSVLGGNEQFF.

The V gene is TRBV28, the J gene TRBJ2-2, with no clear D. CDR3 length: 14 residues. The V gene's germline CDR1 is MDHEN and CDR2 SYDVKM. V lost 6 bases and J lost 5, with 13 bases in between. The CDR3 DNA follows: TGTGCCAGCAGGTCGAGAGGAAAGACCGGGGAGCTGTTTTTT. Its protein product is CASRSRGKTGELFF.

The chain joins TRBV18 to TRBJ2-3; 10 bases are shared with TRBD2. This CDR3 is 16 amino acids long. The V and J ends lost 2 bases and 4 bases, in that order; junction bases with no gene match: 6. CDR1 and CDR2 (germline): KGHSH, LQKENI. This CDR3 reads CASSPRPGLAADTQYF. The DNA for the CDR3 is TGTGCCAGCTCACCAAGGCCCGGACTAGCGGCAGATACGCAGTATTTT.